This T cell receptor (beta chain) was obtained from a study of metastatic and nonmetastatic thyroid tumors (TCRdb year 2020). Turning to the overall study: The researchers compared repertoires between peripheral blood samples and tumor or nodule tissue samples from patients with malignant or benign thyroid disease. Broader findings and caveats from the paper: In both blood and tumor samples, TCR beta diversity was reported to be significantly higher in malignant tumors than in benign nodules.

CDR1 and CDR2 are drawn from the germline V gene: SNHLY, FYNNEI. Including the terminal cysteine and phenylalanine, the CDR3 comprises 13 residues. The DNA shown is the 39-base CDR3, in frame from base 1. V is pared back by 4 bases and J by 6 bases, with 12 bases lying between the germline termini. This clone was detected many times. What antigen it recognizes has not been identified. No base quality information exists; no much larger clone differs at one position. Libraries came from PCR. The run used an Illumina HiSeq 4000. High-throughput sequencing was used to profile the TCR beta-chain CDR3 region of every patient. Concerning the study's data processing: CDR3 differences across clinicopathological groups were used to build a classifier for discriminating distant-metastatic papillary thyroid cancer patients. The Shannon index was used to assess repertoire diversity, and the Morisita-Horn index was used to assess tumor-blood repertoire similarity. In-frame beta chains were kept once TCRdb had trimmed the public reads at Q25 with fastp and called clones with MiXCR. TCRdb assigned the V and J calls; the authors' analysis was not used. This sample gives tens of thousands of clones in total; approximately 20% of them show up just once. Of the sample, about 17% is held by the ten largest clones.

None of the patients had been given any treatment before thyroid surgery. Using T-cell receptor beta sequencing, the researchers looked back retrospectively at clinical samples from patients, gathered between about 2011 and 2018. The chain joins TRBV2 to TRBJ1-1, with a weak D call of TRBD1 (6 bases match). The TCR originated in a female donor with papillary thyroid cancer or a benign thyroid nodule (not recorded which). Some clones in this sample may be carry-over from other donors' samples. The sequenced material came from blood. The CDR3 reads CASSAQGGAEAFF. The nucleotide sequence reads TGTGCCAGCAGTGCCCAAGGGGGAGCTGAAGCTTTCTTT.